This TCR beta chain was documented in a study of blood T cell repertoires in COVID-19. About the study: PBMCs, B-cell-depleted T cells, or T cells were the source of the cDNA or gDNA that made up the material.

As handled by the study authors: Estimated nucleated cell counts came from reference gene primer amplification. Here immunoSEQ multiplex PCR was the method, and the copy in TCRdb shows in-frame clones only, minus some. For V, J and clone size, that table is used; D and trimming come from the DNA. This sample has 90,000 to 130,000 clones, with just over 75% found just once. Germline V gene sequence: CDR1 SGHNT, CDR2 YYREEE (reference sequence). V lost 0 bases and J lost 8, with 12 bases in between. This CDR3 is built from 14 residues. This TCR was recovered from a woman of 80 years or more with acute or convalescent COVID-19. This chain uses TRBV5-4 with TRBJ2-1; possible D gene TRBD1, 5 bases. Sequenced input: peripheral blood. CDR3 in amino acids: CASSLAAGSDEQFF. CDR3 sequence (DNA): TGTGCCAGCAGCTTGGCCGCAGGGTCGGATGAGCAGTTCTTC.